The next 10 T cell receptor beta chains were all read from a single sample in a study of T cells in localized non-small cell lung cancer. Sequencing was performed with immunoSEQ multiplex PCR; in TCRdb, only in-frame clones are kept and a portion is missing. The sample gives 20,000 to 30,000 clones, 86% of which show up once; 1.1% is in the top ten. The sequences come from peripheral blood, collected before any cancer treatment. Source of these receptors: a woman aged 35 to 70 with stage I lung adenocarcinoma.

The chain couples TRBV7-2 to TRBJ2-7; no clear D gene. The CDR3 loop spans 12 amino acids. V was pared by 3 bases and J by 2 bases, with 5 bases between. Per the germline V gene, CDR1 is SGHTA and CDR2 is FQGNSA. CDR3 coding DNA: TGTGCCAGCAGCTTGACAACCTACGAGCAGTACTTC. Translation: CASSLTTYEQYF.

V usage is TRBV20-1 and J usage is TRBJ2-3, with D uncertain. CDR3 size: 11 residues. Per germline, CDR1 DFQATT and CDR2 SNEGSKA (reference sequence). Deletions cut 2 bases from V and 2 bases from J, with 2 bases between. The CDR3 is CSARFTDTQYF. For the CDR3, the DNA is TGCAGTGCTAGATTCACAGATACGCAGTATTTT.

CDR3 bases: TGTGCCAGCAGCTTCCTAGCGGGGGGGAGTTTTGAGCAGTACTTC. It is translated as CASSFLAGGSFEQYF. The chain carries TRBV7-2 and TRBJ2-7; 12 bases map to TRBD2. With 3 bases clipped from V and 7 bases from J, the junction kept 7 bases outside the gene matches. The germline gives CDR1 SGHTA, CDR2 FQGNSA. The CDR3 spans 15 residues.

This clone came up once. CDR3 in amino acids: CSVGGRGGRVNTEAFF. CDR3 sequence (DNA): TGCAGCGTTGGTGGAAGGGGGGGCCGAGTCAACACTGAAGCTTTCTTT. This sequence joins TRBV29-1 and TRBJ1-1; D may be TRBD1 (6 bases). The germline CDR1 and CDR2 sequences are SQVTM and ANQGSEA. The CDR3 has 16 residues. V dropped 4 bases and J dropped 2 bases, with 20 bases sitting between them.

The chain is built from TRBV4-3 and TRBJ2-3; 9 nucleotides align to TRBD2. CDR3 size: 15 residues. Germline V lookup: CDR1 LGHNA, CDR2 YSLEER. Trimming took 0 bases from V and 11 from J; bases not matched to a gene: 9. As DNA, the CDR3 is TGCGCCAGCAGCCAAGATGTGGCGGGGGGGCCAGAGCAGTATTTT. Translation: CASSQDVAGGPEQYF.

The genes are TRBV15 and TRBJ2-6; no firm D call. V lost 0 bases to trimming and J lost 1 base, with 4 bases between them. Germline loops: CDR1 LNHNV, CDR2 YYDKDF (reference sequence). The CDR3 totals 15 residues. The CDR3 bases are TGTGCCACCAGCAGAGAGGGGTCTGGGGCCAACGTCCTGACTTTC. It specifies CATSREGSGANVLTF.

A single count supports this clone. This chain connects TRBV28 to TRBJ1-2; D not resolved. V gave up 3 bases and J gave up 4 bases, with 18 bases separating them. The germline CDR1 and CDR2 sequences are MDHEN and SYDVKM. The CDR3 covers 16 residues. The CDR3 spells CASSFMRRRSSYGYTF. The CDR3 DNA follows: TGTGCCAGCAGTTTCATGCGACGTAGGTCGAGCTATGGCTACACCTTC.

The rearrangement links TRBV6-6 to TRBJ2-7, with TRBD2 matching 9 bases. Trimming at V came to 6 bases and at J to 4 bases, leaving 10 bases not matched to a gene. The CDR3 is made up of 15 amino acids. The germline V gene has CDR1 MNHNY and CDR2 SVGAGI (reference sequence). The CDR3 sequence is CASSFPSGGNYEQYF. CDR3 coding DNA: TGTGCCAGCAGCTTCCCGAGCGGGGGGAATTACGAGCAGTACTTC.

The genes are TRBV7-9 and TRBJ1-4; the D is unclear. Trimming shortened V by 3 bases and J by 8 bases, and 10 bases separated the two germline ends. The CDR3 spans 13 residues. Germline CDR1 SEHNR, CDR2 FQNEAQ (reference sequence). CDR3 sequence (DNA): TGTGCCAGCAGCTTTATGGGGTTGGAAAAACTGTTTTTT. It encodes CASSFMGLEKLFF.

The chain is built from TRBV5-5 and TRBJ2-7, with D possibly TRBD2 on 5 matching bases. Germline V CDR1 and CDR2: SGHKS, YYEKEE (reference sequence). This CDR3 spans 12 amino acids. The V end lost 5 bases, the J end lost 3 bases, and 9 bases lay between the germline ends. Written as DNA, the CDR3 is TGTGCCAGCAGTGGCGGGTTCTACGAGCAGTACTTC. This sequence encodes CASSGGFYEQYF.